The clone carrying this TCR beta chain was detected only a few times. Its antigen is as yet unknown. Purities over 95% were achieved in all sorted populations. The length of the CDR3 is 15 residues. In germline, CDR1 is SGHRS, CDR2 YFSETQ. V was trimmed by 0 bases and J by 8 bases, leaving 17 bases between them. As every portion of the isolated RNA was reverse transcribed, the sequencing read expressed TCRB transcripts. Here immunoSEQ multiplex PCR was the method, and the copy in TCRdb shows in-frame clones only, minus some. The data contain about 390,000 clones, around 9.6% of them seen just once; the ten biggest clones take up about 0.6%. This sample is drawn from a study of beta chain features in type 1 diabetes. Findings of the study overall: Sequencing from cDNA could over-represent high-TCR-expressing cells. Moderate yet significant TCRB CDR3 shortening was seen in Type 1 diabetes patients in all four CD4+ subsets. A PCR bias possibly favoring shorter templates would apply equally to patients and controls.

The clonotype was recovered from a young man with type 1 diabetes. The V call is TRBV5-1, the J call TRBJ1-2; no clear D gene. The specimen sequenced was central memory CD4+ T cells from blood. CDR3 coding DNA: TGCGCCAGCAGCTTGGTCGGCCAGGCCGCCCGGGGCTACACCTTC. This codes for CASSLVGQAARGYTF.